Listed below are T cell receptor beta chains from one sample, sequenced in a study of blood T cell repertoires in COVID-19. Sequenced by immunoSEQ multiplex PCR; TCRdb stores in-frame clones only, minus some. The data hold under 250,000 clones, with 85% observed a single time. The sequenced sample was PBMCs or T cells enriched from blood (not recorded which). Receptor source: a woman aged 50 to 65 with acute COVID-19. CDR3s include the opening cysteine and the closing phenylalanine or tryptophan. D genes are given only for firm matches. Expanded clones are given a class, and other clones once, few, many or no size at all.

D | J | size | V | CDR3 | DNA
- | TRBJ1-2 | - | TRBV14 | CASSQSQVNYGYTF | TGTGCCAGCAGCCAATCCCAGGTCAACTATGGCTACACCTTC
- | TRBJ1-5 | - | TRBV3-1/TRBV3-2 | CASSQDGSYNQPQHF | TGTGCCAGCAGCCAAGATGGCAGTTACAATCAGCCCCAGCATTTT
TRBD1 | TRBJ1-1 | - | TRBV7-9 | CASSPRTGGVLNTEAFF | TGTGCCAGCAGCCCTAGGACAGGGGGCGTGTTGAACACTGAAGCTTTCTTT
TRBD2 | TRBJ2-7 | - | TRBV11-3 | CASSPSGGLSYEQYF | TGTGCCAGCAGCCCTTCCGGGGGACTATCCTACGAGCAGTACTTC
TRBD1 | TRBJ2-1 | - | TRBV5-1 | CASSLRDRGYNEQFF | TGCGCCAGCAGCTTAAGGGACAGGGGCTACAATGAGCAGTTCTTC
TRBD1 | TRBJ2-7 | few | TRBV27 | CASSSRDRGFYEQYF | TGTGCCAGCAGTTCCCGGGACAGGGGGTTCTACGAGCAGTACTTC
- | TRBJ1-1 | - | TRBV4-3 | CASSPRWGGNTEAFF | TGCGCCAGCAGCCCCAGATGGGGGGGGAATACTGAAGCTTTCTTT
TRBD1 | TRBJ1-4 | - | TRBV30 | CAWKIPGQGNEKLFF | TGTGCCTGGAAAATCCCGGGACAGGGTAATGAAAAACTGTTTTTT
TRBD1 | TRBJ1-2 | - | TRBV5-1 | CASSLATGAYGYTF | TGCGCCAGCAGCTTGGCGACAGGGGCCTATGGCTACACCTTC
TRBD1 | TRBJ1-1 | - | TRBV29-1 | CSVEEQGGEYTEAFF | TGCAGCGTTGAAGAGCAGGGGGGCGAGTACACTGAAGCTTTCTTT
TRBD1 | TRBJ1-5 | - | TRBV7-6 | CASSLRNSGQGFNQPQHF | TGTGCCAGCAGCTTACGAAATTCGGGACAGGGGTTCAATCAGCCCCAGCATTTT
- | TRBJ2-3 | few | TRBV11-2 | CASSPRDGTDTQYF | TGTGCCAGCAGCCCCCGGGATGGGACAGATACGCAGTATTTT
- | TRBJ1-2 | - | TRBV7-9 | CASTELGDGYTF | TGTGCCAGCACCGAGCTAGGAGATGGCTACACCTTC
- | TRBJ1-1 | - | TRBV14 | CASSPSRQVFTEAFF | TGTGCCAGCAGCCCCTCTAGACAGGTCTTCACTGAAGCTTTCTTT
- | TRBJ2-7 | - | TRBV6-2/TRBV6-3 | CASSPRRTPPEQYF | TGTGCCAGCAGTCCGAGACGGACACCCCCCGAGCAGTACTTC
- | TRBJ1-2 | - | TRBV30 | CARGVYNYGYTF | TGTGCCCGGGGTGTATATAACTATGGCTACACCTTC
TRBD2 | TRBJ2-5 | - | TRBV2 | CASSGSGGARETQYF | TGTGCCAGCAGCGGAAGCGGGGGGGCCCGAGAGACCCAGTACTTC
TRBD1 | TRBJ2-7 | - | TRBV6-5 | CATRTGSYEQYF | TGTGCCACCAGGACAGGGAGTTACGAGCAGTACTTC
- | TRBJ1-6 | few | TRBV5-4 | CASSLSGSLVHTLHF | TGTGCCAGCAGCCTAAGCGGGTCTCTAGTCCACACCCTCCACTTT
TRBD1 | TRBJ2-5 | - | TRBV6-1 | CASSEEWTGSRSQYF | TGTGCCAGCAGTGAAGAGTGGACAGGTTCGCGGTCCCAGTACTTC
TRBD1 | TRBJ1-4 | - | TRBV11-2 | CASSSQGALEKLFF | TGTGCCAGCAGCTCCCAGGGGGCGCTTGAAAAACTGTTTTTT
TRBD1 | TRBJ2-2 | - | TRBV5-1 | CASTLGTANTGELFF | TGCGCCAGCACCCTGGGGACAGCAAACACCGGGGAGCTGTTTTTT
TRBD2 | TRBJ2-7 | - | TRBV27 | CASSLTSGSYEQYF | TGTGCCAGCAGTTTAACTAGCGGGTCCTACGAGCAGTACTTC
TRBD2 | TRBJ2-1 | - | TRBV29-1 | CSVATGTRTWNEQFF | TGCAGCGTCGCCACCGGGACTAGGACCTGGAATGAGCAGTTCTTC
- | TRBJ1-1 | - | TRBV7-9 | CASSPTSRGGGTEAFF | TGTGCCAGCAGCCCTACTTCTAGGGGGGGCGGCACTGAAGCTTTCTTT
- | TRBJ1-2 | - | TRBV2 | CASSPRPRRAEGGYTF | TGTGCCAGCAGTCCACGCCCCAGGCGGGCGGAGGGGGGCTACACCTTC
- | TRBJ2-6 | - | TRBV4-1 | CASSYQGWGTGANVLTF | TGCGCCAGCAGCTACCAGGGTTGGGGTACTGGGGCCAACGTCCTGACTTTC